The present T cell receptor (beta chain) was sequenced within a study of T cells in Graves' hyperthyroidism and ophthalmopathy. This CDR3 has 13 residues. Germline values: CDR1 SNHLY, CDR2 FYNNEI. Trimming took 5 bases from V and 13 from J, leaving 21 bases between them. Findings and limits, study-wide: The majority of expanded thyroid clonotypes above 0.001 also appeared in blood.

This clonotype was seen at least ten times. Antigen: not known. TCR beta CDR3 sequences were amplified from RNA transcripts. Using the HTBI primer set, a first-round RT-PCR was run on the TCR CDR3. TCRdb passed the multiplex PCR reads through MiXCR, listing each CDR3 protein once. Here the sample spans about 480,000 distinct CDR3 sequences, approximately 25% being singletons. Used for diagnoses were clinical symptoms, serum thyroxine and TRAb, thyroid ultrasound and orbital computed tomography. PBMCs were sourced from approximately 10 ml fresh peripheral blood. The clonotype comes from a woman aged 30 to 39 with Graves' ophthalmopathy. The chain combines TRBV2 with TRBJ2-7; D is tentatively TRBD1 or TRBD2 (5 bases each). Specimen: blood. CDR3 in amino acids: CASSPFRDRRLYF. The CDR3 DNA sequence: TGTGCCAGCAGTCCTTTTCGGGACCGACGTTTATACTTC.